A selection of T cell receptor beta chains follows, all from one sample in a study of blood T cells in healthy people across ages. Each CDR3 protein gets one entry after TCRdb re-called the 5' RACE reads with MiXCR. The sample lists about 580,000 distinct CDR3 sequences; around half were seen once. The specimen was blood. These receptors were obtained from a man aged 80 or over in good health. CDR3s include the opening cysteine and the closing phenylalanine or tryptophan. A D gene is named only where the DNA matches it firmly. Clone size is shown for a subset of rows, as once, few, many or a class of expanded clone.

d_call: -; clone_size: -; v_call: TRBV7-8; j_call: TRBJ2-5; cdr3_aa: CASSSEWPGAGVETQYF; cdr3_nt: TGTGCCAGCAGCTCCGAATGGCCAGGGGCAGGCGTAGAGACCCAGTACTTC
d_call: -; clone_size: -; v_call: TRBV10-3; j_call: TRBJ2-4; cdr3_aa: CAISVSRQEIQYF; cdr3_nt: TGTGCCATCAGTGTGTCTAGACAAGAGATCCAGTACTTC
d_call: -; clone_size: -; v_call: TRBV7-9; j_call: TRBJ2-1; cdr3_aa: CASSLATSGEQFF; cdr3_nt: TGTGCCAGCAGCTTAGCGACAAGCGGTGAGCAGTTCTTC
d_call: TRBD1; clone_size: -; v_call: TRBV6-2/TRBV6-3; j_call: TRBJ2-7; cdr3_aa: CASLRDRYNEQYF; cdr3_nt: TGTGCCAGCCTTAGGGACAGGTACAATGAGCAGTACTTC
d_call: TRBD2; clone_size: -; v_call: TRBV29-1; j_call: TRBJ2-5; cdr3_aa: CSGGLQKETQYF; cdr3_nt: TGCAGCGGGGGACTACAAAAAGAGACCCAGTACTTC
d_call: TRBD2; clone_size: -; v_call: TRBV12-3/TRBV12-4; j_call: TRBJ2-2; cdr3_aa: CASIRGGTGELFF; cdr3_nt: TGTGCCAGCATTAGGGGAGGGACCGGGGAGCTGTTTTTT
d_call: -; clone_size: -; v_call: TRBV27; j_call: TRBJ2-3; cdr3_aa: CASSQIAADTQYF; cdr3_nt: TGTGCCAGCAGCCAAATAGCGGCGGATACGCAGTATTTT
d_call: -; clone_size: -; v_call: TRBV29-1; j_call: TRBJ2-7; cdr3_aa: CSLDYEQYF; cdr3_nt: TGCAGCTTGGACTACGAGCAGTACTTC
d_call: TRBD2; clone_size: many; v_call: TRBV6-5; j_call: TRBJ2-1; cdr3_aa: CASSFLGGSGDNEQFF; cdr3_nt: TGTGCCAGCAGTTTCCTGGGGGGGTCTGGGGACAATGAGCAGTTCTTC
d_call: TRBD2; clone_size: -; v_call: TRBV20-1; j_call: TRBJ2-5; cdr3_aa: CSAGTSPQETQYF; cdr3_nt: TGCAGTGCTGGGACTAGCCCTCAAGAGACCCAGTACTTC
d_call: -; clone_size: -; v_call: TRBV20-1; j_call: TRBJ2-4; cdr3_aa: CSADRALEANIQYF; cdr3_nt: TGCAGTGCGGACCGGGCCCTTGAGGCGAACATTCAGTACTTC
d_call: TRBD1; clone_size: -; v_call: TRBV7-9; j_call: TRBJ1-1; cdr3_aa: CASRQGGLGEAFF; cdr3_nt: TGTGCCAGCAGACAGGGGGGACTGGGTGAAGCTTTCTTT
d_call: -; clone_size: few; v_call: TRBV5-6; j_call: TRBJ2-3; cdr3_aa: CASSPGIWSTDTQYF; cdr3_nt: TGTGCCAGCAGCCCCGGGATATGGTCTACAGATACGCAGTATTTT
d_call: -; clone_size: few; v_call: TRBV20-1; j_call: TRBJ2-7; cdr3_aa: CSARNLATVWEQYF; cdr3_nt: TGCAGTGCTAGAAATCTAGCGACAGTCTGGGAGCAGTACTTC